Here is one T cell receptor (beta chain) with its context. These data belong to a study of blood T cell repertoires in COVID-19. Generated by immunoSEQ multiplex PCR, the TCRdb table keeps only in-frame clones and is missing some. Seen here are 85,000 to 100,000 clones, roughly 81% observed once, and the top ten hold around 4.8%. This CDR3 comprises 15 residues. Trimming cost V 2 bases and J 9 bases; bases outside gene matches: 13. The germline CDR1 and CDR2 sequences are SGHAT and FQNNGV. What was sequenced was peripheral blood. The TCR originated in a man aged 80 or over with COVID-19, enrolled during active disease. This chain uses TRBV11-2 with TRBJ2-7; 7 nucleotides line up with TRBD1. The CDR3 is CASSLRVNKGAVQYF. The CDR3 bases are TGTGCCAGCAGCTTAAGGGTGAACAAGGGGGCGGTGCAGTACTTC.